The rows below give T cell receptor beta chains drawn from one sample of a study of cytomegalovirus exposure and HLA in healthy donors. Clones were read by immunoSEQ multiplex PCR, and TCRdb kept only the in-frame ones, dropping some. The sample has roughly 100,000 clones; about four fifths are singletons. Specimen: PBMCs. The source of these receptors is a female donor in good health and CMV-seropositive. CDR3s include the opening cysteine and the closing phenylalanine or tryptophan. D genes are given only for firm matches. Only some rows state a clone size, as once, few, many or a class for expanded clones.

TRBV29-1	.	TRBJ2-7	.	CSVESGEAYEQYF	TGCAGCGTTGAAAGCGGTGAGGCATACGAGCAGTACTTC
TRBV30	TRBD1	TRBJ2-7	.	CAWGTGTGEQYF	TGTGCCTGGGGGACAGGGACTGGCGAGCAGTACTTC
TRBV12-5	TRBD1	TRBJ2-3	.	CASGLAPGQDTDTQYF	TGTGCTAGTGGTTTGGCCCCGGGACAGGACACAGATACGCAGTATTTT
TRBV9	TRBD1	TRBJ2-7	.	CASSETGEIYEQYF	TGTGCCAGCAGCGAGACAGGGGAGATTTACGAGCAGTACTTC
TRBV28	.	TRBJ1-5	.	CASSLRGRGTLATARNSNQPQHF	TGTGCCAGCAGTTTGAGAGGGAGGGGGACTTTGGCGACAGCCCGAAATAGCAATCAGCCCCAGCATTTT
TRBV5-6	.	TRBJ1-5	.	CASRKTGNNQPQHF	TGTGCCAGCCGGAAAACAGGGAACAATCAGCCCCAGCATTTT
TRBV29-1	TRBD1	TRBJ2-7	.	CSVEDGTAPNYEQYF	TGCAGCGTTGAAGATGGGACAGCGCCGAACTACGAGCAGTACTTC
TRBV5-1	TRBD2	TRBJ2-7	.	CASSLSGGAYEQYF	TGCGCCAGCAGCTTGAGCGGGGGGGCCTACGAGCAGTACTTC
TRBV19	.	TRBJ1-4	.	CASSIRRNEKLFF	TGTGCCAGTAGTATCAGAAGAAATGAAAAACTGTTTTTT
TRBV6-5	.	TRBJ2-5	.	CASSLLFGTQYF	TGTGCCAGCAGTTTACTTTTCGGGACCCAGTACTTC
TRBV5-1	TRBD1	TRBJ1-1	.	CASGPGDSHTEAFF	TGCGCCAGCGGACCTGGGGACAGCCACACTGAAGCTTTCTTT
TRBV7-6	TRBD1	TRBJ2-7	.	CASSTSGTGYEQYF	TGTGCCAGCAGCACCTCCGGGACAGGCTACGAGCAGTACTTC
TRBV6-1	.	TRBJ2-7	.	CASSGSYRASRDYEQYF	TGTGCCAGCAGTGGATCATACAGGGCGTCAAGAGACTACGAGCAGTACTTC
TRBV12-5	.	TRBJ1-1	.	CASAKERGRGTEAFF	TGTGCTAGTGCTAAGGAGAGGGGGAGGGGCACTGAAGCTTTCTTT
TRBV11-1	.	TRBJ1-3	few	CASSNPRTRPGNTIYF	TGTGCCAGCAGCAACCCAAGGACACGCCCTGGAAACACCATATATTTT
TRBV7-9	.	TRBJ1-1	.	CASRHSVGMNTEAFF	TGTGCCAGCAGACACTCCGTCGGGATGAACACTGAAGCTTTCTTT
TRBV27	.	TRBJ2-5	.	CASSLGGSKETQYF	TGTGCCAGCAGTTTAGGGGGCAGTAAAGAGACCCAGTACTTC
TRBV19	.	TRBJ1-1	.	CASTQSHTEAFF	TGTGCCAGTACCCAATCCCACACTGAAGCTTTCTTT
TRBV5-1	TRBD1	TRBJ1-2	.	CASSGTGLNYGYTF	TGCGCCAGCAGTGGGACAGGCTTAAACTATGGCTACACCTTC
TRBV7-6	TRBD1	TRBJ1-5	.	CASSLQGTGPNQPQHF	TGTGCCAGCAGCTTACAGGGGACAGGGCCCAATCAGCCCCAGCATTTT
TRBV5-6	.	TRBJ2-7	.	CASSQTVAYEQYF	TGTGCCAGCAGCCAGACTGTAGCCTACGAGCAGTACTTC
TRBV6-1	TRBD2	TRBJ2-7	.	CATTPAGWGEQYF	TGTGCCACCACCCCAGCGGGGTGGGGCGAGCAGTACTTC
TRBV15	.	TRBJ1-6	.	CATSRDSDSPLHF	TGTGCCACCAGCAGAGATTCGGATTCACCCCTCCACTTT
TRBV9	TRBD2	TRBJ2-5	.	CASSEGTSGLETQYF	TGTGCCAGCAGCGAAGGGACTAGCGGGTTAGAGACCCAGTACTTC
TRBV15	.	TRBJ1-6	.	CATSSQPGGNSPLHF	TGTGCCACCAGCAGCCAGCCGGGAGGTAATTCACCCCTCCACTTT
TRBV7-9	.	TRBJ1-6	.	CASSLGGLQGTLHF	TGTGCCAGCAGCTTAGGGGGACTTCAGGGCACCCTCCACTTT
TRBV7-9	.	TRBJ1-4	.	CASSLEVEGEKLFF	TGTGCCAGCAGCTTAGAGGTAGAGGGTGAAAAACTGTTTTTT
TRBV7-6	.	TRBJ2-3	.	CASSLDRGLLGSDTQYF	TGTGCCAGCAGCTTAGACCGGGGACTCTTAGGTTCAGATACGCAGTATTTT
TRBV4-1	TRBD1	TRBJ2-1	.	CASSPGQGANNEQFF	TGCGCCAGCAGCCCGGGACAGGGGGCGAACAATGAGCAGTTCTTC
TRBV25-1	.	TRBJ1-4	.	CASSPLTGLGEKLFF	TGTGCCAGCAGTCCCCTGACAGGTCTAGGCGAAAAACTGTTTTTT
TRBV14	TRBD1	TRBJ1-1	.	CASSQAYLEPGGYGNTEAFF	TGTGCCAGCAGCCAGGCGTATTTGGAGCCAGGGGGCTACGGGAACACTGAAGCTTTCTTT
TRBV6-6	.	TRBJ2-5	.	CASSWAIQETQYF	TGTGCCAGCAGTTGGGCGATACAAGAGACCCAGTACTTC
TRBV14	TRBD1	TRBJ2-7	.	CASSPPGQGVYEQYF	TGTGCCAGCAGCCCCCCGGGACAGGGTGTTTACGAGCAGTACTTC
TRBV29-1	.	TRBJ1-4	once	CSVTGATNEKLFF	TGCAGCGTGACAGGAGCAACTAATGAAAAACTGTTTTTT
TRBV19	TRBD1	TRBJ1-2	.	CASSPLGQGIVYGYTF	TGTGCCAGTAGCCCTCTGGGACAGGGGATTGTCTATGGCTACACCTTC
TRBV13	TRBD1	TRBJ1-2	.	CASSSRTGLNYGYTF	TGTGCCAGCAGCTCACGGACAGGGTTGAACTATGGCTACACCTTC
TRBV7-2	TRBD2	TRBJ2-5	.	CASSLAGLAGDETQYF	TGTGCCAGCAGCTTAGCGGGGCTAGCGGGAGACGAGACCCAGTACTTC
TRBV2	TRBD2	TRBJ2-3	.	CASSERGGRVGRTDTQYF	TGTGCCAGCAGTGAAAGGGGAGGGAGGGTAGGGCGCACAGATACGCAGTATTTT
TRBV7-9	.	TRBJ2-2	.	CASSDDTGRGTGELFF	TGTGCCAGCAGCGACGACACAGGGAGAGGCACCGGGGAGCTGTTTTTT
TRBV7-2	.	TRBJ2-3	.	CASSLFPQGTDTQYF	TGTGCCAGCAGCTTATTCCCCCAGGGGACAGATACGCAGTATTTT
TRBV4-2	TRBD1	TRBJ1-3	.	CASSQVHLTGSPRTSGNTIYF	TGTGCCAGCAGCCAAGTCCACCTGACAGGGTCGCCCAGGACCTCTGGAAACACCATATATTTT
TRBV4-1	TRBD1	TRBJ2-7	few	CASSPGPGQGCEQYF	TGCGCCAGCAGCCCAGGCCCGGGACAGGGTTGCGAGCAGTACTTC
TRBV5-1	TRBD1	TRBJ1-2	.	CASSNPTGVARRGYTF	TGCGCCAGCAGCAACCCTACAGGGGTTGCTCGTCGTGGCTACACCTTC
TRBV27	.	TRBJ2-7	once	CASRRGLDSYEQYF	TGTGCCAGCAGGAGAGGCCTCGACTCCTACGAGCAGTACTTC
TRBV20-1	.	TRBJ1-1	.	CSATVNTEAFF	TGCAGTGCGACAGTGAACACTGAAGCTTTCTTT
TRBV21-1	.	TRBJ2-7	.	CASSKMDSDTYEQYF	TGTGCCAGCAGCAAAATGGACAGTGACACCTACGAGCAGTACTTC
TRBV5-6	TRBD2	TRBJ2-2	.	CASSFPSGGRTGELFF	TGTGCCAGCAGTTTTCCTAGCGGGGGAAGGACCGGGGAGCTGTTTTTT
TRBV4-2	TRBD2	TRBJ2-7	.	CASSQEGGSSYEQYF	TGTGCCAGCAGCCAAGAGGGAGGGAGCTCCTACGAGCAGTACTTC
TRBV6-5	TRBD1	TRBJ2-7	.	CASSPGQGRYEQYF	TGTGCCAGCAGTCCAGGACAGGGTAGATACGAGCAGTACTTC
TRBV28	TRBD1	TRBJ2-7	.	CASRGGTGVYEQYF	TGTGCCAGCAGGGGAGGGACAGGGGTCTACGAGCAGTACTTC
TRBV30	TRBD2	TRBJ2-1	.	CAWMGGLATYNEQFF	TGTGCCTGGATGGGCGGACTAGCGACCTACAATGAGCAGTTCTTC
TRBV7-9	.	TRBJ2-7	.	CSSSETASSYEQYF	TGTTCCAGCAGTGAGACAGCAAGCTCCTACGAGCAGTACTTC
TRBV5-1	TRBD1	TRBJ2-2	.	CASSLEGQGTGELFF	TGCGCCAGCAGCTTGGAAGGACAGGGCACCGGGGAGCTGTTTTTT
TRBV6-1	TRBD2	TRBJ2-5	few	CASSEVAGARETQYF	TGTGCCAGCAGTGAAGTAGCGGGGGCCAGAGAGACCCAGTACTTC
TRBV19	TRBD1	TRBJ2-1	.	CASRTGQGDYNEQFF	TGTGCCAGTAGGACCGGACAGGGGGACTACAATGAGCAGTTCTTC
TRBV27	.	TRBJ1-5	.	CASSRVSNQPQHF	TGTGCCAGCAGCCGGGTCAGCAATCAGCCCCAGCATTTT
TRBV7-8	.	TRBJ1-4	.	CASSLVPGVEKLFF	TGTGCCAGCAGCTTAGTACCAGGGGTAGAAAAACTGTTTTTT
TRBV28	.	TRBJ2-7	.	CASSLPGCEQYF	TGTGCCAGCAGTTTACCAGGCTGTGAGCAGTACTTC
TRBV5-4	TRBD2	TRBJ2-7	.	CASSPRTSGRGVRYEQYF	TGTGCCAGCAGCCCAAGGACTAGCGGGAGGGGAGTGCGGTACGAGCAGTACTTC